Described below is a single TCR beta chain sequence and its context. Antigen: not known. The CDR3 is 12 residues long. Germline lookup yields CDR1 SGHDT and CDR2 YYEEEE. This record belongs to a study of cytomegalovirus exposure and HLA in healthy donors. Study results and caveats: Later on, an analysis showed TCR association rates differing by HLA locus, with DRB1 the most and HLA-C the fewest. TCR beta V- and J-gene trimming was later associated with a missense DCLRE1C variant. There were around 160 TCR beta chains listed as cytomegalovirus-associated. What a later analysis reportedly showed was that an Asian-associated ancestry cluster had fewer N-insertions than the approximately 700-donor mean.

A multiplex PCR was run with 60 Vbeta primers and 13 Jbeta primers. Assay: immunoSEQ multiplex PCR; the TCRdb copy retains only in-frame clones and omits some. The top ten hold more than 7% of the sample, which has about 120,000 clones, about 80% seen once. The sequence was collected from a female donor in good health and CMV-seropositive. The sequenced sample was PBMCs. This chain connects TRBV5-6 to TRBJ2-5; no clear D. The last part of the DNA fits TRBJ2-7 better; the J call may be wrong. Here the CDR3 reads CASSYVGYEQYF. The CDR3 coding sequence is TGTGCCAGCAGCTACGTGGGCTACGAGCAGTACTTC.